Listed below are T cell receptor beta chains from one sample, sequenced in a study of CD8 T cells in Susac syndrome. TCRdb re-analysed the immunoSEQ multiplex PCR reads in MiXCR, keeping a single row per CDR3 protein. The sample lists 150,000 to 250,000 distinct CDR3 sequences, 90% to 95% occurring once. The sequencing input was CD4+ T cells from PBMCs. Receptor source: a human donor with multiple sclerosis. Each CDR3 is given with its conserved first and last residue. D genes are given only for firm matches. Expanded clones are given a class, and other clones once, few, many or no size at all.

TRBV15	NA	TRBJ2-7	NA	TGTGCCACCAGCAGAGATCAAGGGAGCGCCTACGAGCAGTACTTC	CATSRDQGSAYEQYF
TRBV6-5	NA	TRBJ1-2	NA	TGTGCCAGCAGTTACAACAGGGAATATGGCTACACCTTC	CASSYNREYGYTF
TRBV30	NA	TRBJ2-3	NA	TGTGCCTGGTTAAGGAGGGTTATATCAGATACGCAGTATTTT	CAWLRRVISDTQYF
TRBV18	NA	TRBJ1-3	NA	TGTGCCAGCTCACCGGACTCTGGAAACACCATATATTTT	CASSPDSGNTIYF
TRBV2	NA	TRBJ2-4	NA	TGTGCCAGCAGCCCGGACAAAAACATTCAGTACTTC	CASSPDKNIQYF
TRBV12-3/TRBV12-4	TRBD2	TRBJ2-7	NA	TGTGCCAGCAGTCTCGGACTAGCGGCCCTTTCGTCAGAGCAGTACTTC	CASSLGLAALSSEQYF
TRBV5-1	NA	TRBJ2-5	once	TGCGCCAGCAGCTTCGGTGGGAAAGAGACCCAGTACTTC	CASSFGGKETQYF
TRBV29-1	NA	TRBJ1-1	once	TGCAGCGCTCAAGCTATCACTGAAGCTTTCTTT	CSAQAITEAFF
TRBV30	NA	TRBJ2-7	NA	TGTGCCTGGAGTCGGGTCTCCTACGAGCAGTACTTC	CAWSRVSYEQYF
TRBV11-2	NA	TRBJ2-7	NA	TGTGCCAGCAGCTTGGGCAGGTTCAGCGAGCAGTACTTC	CASSLGRFSEQYF
TRBV4-1	TRBD2	TRBJ2-3	NA	TGCGCCAGCAGCCACCTTGGACTAGCGGGAGTTGAGAACAGAGATACGCAGTATTTT	CASSHLGLAGVENRDTQYF
TRBV7-8	NA	TRBJ2-4	NA	TGTGCCAGCAGCTCCTCAGGGGGGCGGTCCAAAAACATTCAGTACTTC	CASSSSGGRSKNIQYF
TRBV3-1	NA	TRBJ2-1	NA	TGTGCCAGCAGCCAAGGTCGTTCGACCTCCGAGCAGTTCTTC	CASSQGRSTSEQFF